Presented here are 31 T cell receptor beta chains from one specimen sequenced in a study of immune evolution from preneoplasia to lung adenocarcinoma (dated by TCRdb to the early 2020s). Libraries were built with the immunoSEQ multiplex PCR assay. As stored in TCRdb, this immuneACCESS dataset retains in-frame rearrangements with V and J assigned. A fraction of the clones does not appear; measured against another copy, unresolved V genes explain less than half of the discrepancy, and the remainder lacks a known reason. The sample yields 1,500 to 2,000 clones; approximately 80% were counted once. The ten top clones hold about 2.5% of the sample. The sample comprised FFPE invasive lung adenocarcinoma tissue. The cell subset or site label for this specimen denotes: frankly invasive lung adenocarcinoma (ADC). These receptors were obtained from a person aged 50-59 years with lung adenocarcinoma.

This chain connects TRBV29-1 to TRBJ2-3; TRBD1 matches 7 bases. The ends lost 7 bases at V and 0 bases at J; junction bases unmatched: 7. CDR1 is SQVTM, CDR2 ANQGSEA, per germline. This CDR3 is built from 14 residues. The CDR3 reads CSAVTGQSTDTQYF. The CDR3 DNA is TGCAGCGCGGTGACAGGGCAAAGCACAGATACGCAGTATTTT.

The chain uses TRBV7-2 and TRBJ2-3, with D tentatively TRBD2 (5 bases). Looked up from germline, CDR1 is SGHTA and CDR2 is FQGNSA. V gave up 4 bases and J gave up 1 base, with 15 bases separating them. The CDR3 is made up of 16 amino acids. The CDR3 nucleotides are TGTGCCAGCAGCTCTGGGCGAGGTAGCGGCACAGATACGCAGTATTTT. Protein product: CASSSGRGSGTDTQYF.

In this sample, this clone turned up a few times. J is TRBJ2-3 and V is TRBV7-2; TRBD1 might be the D (6 bases). With 7 bases removed from V and 0 bases from J, the gap between germline ends came to 14 bases. CDR1 is SGHTA and CDR2 is FQGNSA in the germline V gene. This CDR3 spans 15 amino acids. Here the CDR3 DNA reads TGTGCCAGCACCTCATGGACAGCTAGCACAGATACGCAGTATTTT. As protein: CASTSWTASTDTQYF.

V usage is TRBV7-3 and J usage is TRBJ2-1, with 15 bases identical to TRBD2. Germline V gene data show CDR1 as SGHTA and CDR2 as FQGTGA. With 4 bases clipped from V and 4 bases from J, the junction kept 8 bases outside the gene matches. This CDR3 is 18 amino acids long. CDR3 nucleotides: TGTGCCAGCAGCTCCCCCGGGACTAGCGGGGGGAAATACAATGAGCAGTTCTTC. Amino acid sequence: CASSSPGTSGGKYNEQFF.

This clone was seen just once. The V gene is TRBV6-1, the J gene TRBJ2-1, with 9 bases identical to TRBD2. The CDR3 sequence is 15 residues long. V dropped 0 bases and J dropped 3; count of bases not matched to a gene: 0. The V gene's germline CDR1 is MNHNS and CDR2 SASEGT. In DNA, the CDR3 is TGTGCCAGCAGTGAAGCTAGCGGGAGCTACAATGAGCAGTTCTTC. It specifies CASSEASGSYNEQFF.

This clone was observed a single time. The chain recombines TRBV19 with TRBJ2-7; D might be TRBD2 (5 bases). The CDR3 loop spans 13 amino acids. Germline CDR1 LNHDA, CDR2 SQIVND (reference sequence). V lost 6 bases to trimming and J lost 1 base, with 10 bases between them. The CDR3 reads CASSLLGSYEQYF. In nucleotides, the CDR3 is TGTGCCAGTAGCTTACTAGGATCCTACGAGCAGTACTTC.

The gene calls are TRBV5-4 and TRBJ2-7; possibly TRBD2 for D (6 bases). Germline-derived CDR1 and CDR2 are SGHNT and YYREEE (reference sequence). CDR3 size: 15 residues. Deletions cut 2 bases from V and 5 bases from J, with 17 bases between. The CDR3 spells CASSFREKLGNEQYF. As DNA, the CDR3 is TGTGCCAGCAGCTTCCGGGAGAAGCTAGGAAACGAGCAGTACTTC.

The chain is built from TRBV7-9 and TRBJ1-2; D unresolved. The CDR3 extends over 13 amino acids. Germline V gives CDR1 SEHNR, CDR2 FQNEAQ (reference sequence). Trimming shortened V by 1 base and J by 4 bases, and 7 bases separated the two germline ends. In nucleotides, the CDR3 is TGTGCCAGCAGCTTAGGGCAGATCTATGGCTACACCTTC. As protein: CASSLGQIYGYTF.

The chain employs TRBV4-3 and TRBJ1-6; D gene ambiguous. V dropped 3 bases and J dropped 10 bases, with 10 bases sitting between them. The CDR3 is made up of 13 amino acids. Germline V CDR1 and CDR2: LGHNA, YSLEER. The chain's CDR3 is CASSQESVSPLHF. The CDR3 coding sequence is TGCGCCAGCAGCCAGGAGAGCGTATCACCCCTCCACTTT.

V usage is TRBV28 and J usage is TRBJ1-2, with D tentatively TRBD1 (6 bases). The CDR3 has 14 residues. CDR1 is MDHEN, CDR2 SYDVKM, per germline. The V gene lost 3 bases and the J gene lost 6 bases, with 14 bases spanning the gap. The CDR3 protein is CASSFQGSMDGYTF. Here the CDR3 DNA reads TGTGCCAGCAGTTTCCAGGGGTCTATGGATGGCTACACCTTC.

This chain links TRBV18 with TRBJ2-5; no firm D call. The CDR3 is made up of 13 amino acids. Trimming removed 2 bases at V and 5 bases at J, with 9 bases between. Germline assignment: CDR1 KGHSH and CDR2 LQKENI. CDR3 residues: CASSPIVSETQYF. DNA of the CDR3: TGTGCCAGCTCACCAATCGTATCTGAGACCCAGTACTTC.

The V and J genes are TRBV5-5 and TRBJ2-5; 10 bases fit TRBD1. This CDR3 comprises 14 residues. J gave up 2 bases and V 4 bases, and 2 bases lay outside the gene matches. CDR1 and CDR2 from the germline V gene are SGHKS and YYEKEE (reference sequence). For the CDR3, the DNA is TGTGCCAGCAGCAAGGGACAGGGGCAAGAGACCCAGTACTTC. Residues: CASSKGQGQETQYF.

V and J are TRBV30 and TRBJ1-2, with D unclear. Per the germline V gene, CDR1 is GTSNPN and CDR2 is SVGIG (reference sequence). The CDR3 runs to 14 residues. V lost 0 bases to trimming and J lost 4 bases, with 12 bases between them. The CDR3 here is CAWSVRSTAYGYTF. CDR3 nucleotide sequence: TGTGCCTGGAGTGTACGAAGCACCGCCTATGGCTACACCTTC. Supplemented by reference TRBV30 and TRBJ1-2, the full variable domain reads SQTIHQWPATLVQPVGSPLSLECTVEGTSNPNLYWYRQAAGRGLQLLFYSVGIGQISSEVPQNLSASRPQDRQFILSSKKLLLSDSGFYLCAWSVRSTAYGYTFGSGTRLTVV.

The V and J genes are TRBV6-6 and TRBJ1-5; 7 nucleotides line up with TRBD1. The germline gives CDR1 MNHNY, CDR2 SVGAGI (reference sequence). This CDR3 spans 13 amino acids. The V gene end was trimmed by 8 bases and the J gene end by 3 bases; junction bases not matched to a gene: 4. The CDR3 nucleotides are TGTGCCAGCGAACAGGGGATCAATCAGCCCCAGCATTTT. This gives the protein CASEQGINQPQHF.

This rearrangement joins TRBV15 to TRBJ2-1; a weak D match, TRBD2 (5 bases). CDR3 size: 12 residues. V was cut by 4 bases and J by 6 bases, with 7 bases left in between. Germline V gene lookup returns CDR1 LNHNV and CDR2 YYDKDF (reference sequence). This chain's CDR3 is CATSKTSNEQFF. In nucleotides, the CDR3 is TGTGCCACCAGCAAAACTAGCAATGAGCAGTTCTTC.

This chain joins TRBV28 and TRBJ2-7; D not resolved. Trimming removed 6 bases at V and 2 bases at J, with 5 bases between. This CDR3 comprises 11 residues. Germline V gene lookup returns CDR1 MDHEN and CDR2 SYDVKM. CDR3 amino acids: CASRSTYEQYF. In nucleotides, the CDR3 is TGTGCCAGCAGGTCCACCTACGAGCAGTACTTC. Full variable domain (outside the CDR3, taken from reference TRBV28 and TRBJ2-7): DVKVTQSSRYLVKRTGEKVFLECVQDMDHENMFWYRQDPGLGLRLIYFSYDVKMKEKGDIPEGYSVSREKKERFSLILESASTNQTSMYLCASRSTYEQYFGPGTRLTVT.

There are a few counts of this clone. This chain uses TRBV11-2 with TRBJ2-5; D is undetermined. The CDR3 has 14 amino acids. Germline values: CDR1 SGHAT, CDR2 FQNNGV. Trimming stripped 3 bases from V and 5 bases from J, with 13 bases between. The CDR3 loop reads CASSLAQSPETQYF. The DNA of the CDR3 is TGTGCCAGCAGCTTGGCACAATCGCCGGAGACCCAGTACTTC.

This chain joins TRBV11-3 and TRBJ2-2, with D unclear. V lost 2 bases, J lost 0 bases, and 7 bases lay in between. Germline lookup yields CDR1 SGHNT and CDR2 YENEEA. The CDR3 covers 15 residues. CDR3 region: CASSLMGTNTGELFF. The CDR3 DNA sequence: TGTGCCAGCAGCTTAATGGGGACGAACACCGGGGAGCTGTTTTTT.

This chain joins TRBV6-1 and TRBJ1-5; D is ambiguous. Between the trimmed V and J ends, which lost 5 bases and 0 bases, there was a span of 8 bases. Germline CDR1 is MNHNS and CDR2 is SASEGT. The CDR3 has 14 residues. The CDR3 reads CASSFADSNQPQHF. CDR3 nucleotide sequence: TGTGCCAGCAGTTTCGCCGATAGCAATCAGCCCCAGCATTTT.

This clone was observed a handful of times. The chain links TRBV7-9 to TRBJ2-3, with TRBD2 matching over 9 bases. V dropped 2 bases and J dropped 0; count of bases not matched to a gene: 0. The germline gives CDR1 SEHNR, CDR2 FQNEAQ (reference sequence). This CDR3 spans 15 amino acids. CDR3 nucleotides: TGTGCCAGCAGCTTAACTAGCGGGAGCACAGATACGCAGTATTTT. This codes for CASSLTSGSTDTQYF.

The chain is built from TRBV27 and TRBJ1-5; D ambiguous. Trimming pared 4 bases from V and 0 bases from J, leaving 7 bases between. The CDR3 runs 14 residues. Germline V gene lookup returns CDR1 MNHEY and CDR2 SMNVEV (reference sequence). CDR3 sequence (DNA): TGTGCCAGCAGTTCGGGTAATAGCAATCAGCCCCAGCATTTT. Amino acids: CASSSGNSNQPQHF.

The chain recombines TRBV11-2 with TRBJ2-1; either TRBD1 or TRBD2 may supply D (6 bases each). The CDR3 runs to 15 residues. Between the trimmed V and J ends, which lost 0 bases and 5 bases, there was a span of 11 bases. Looked up from germline, CDR1 is SGHAT and CDR2 is FQNNGV. In DNA form, the CDR3 reads TGTGCCAGCAGCTTAGATCGGGGGCGGAACAATGAGCAGTTCTTC. It codes for CASSLDRGRNNEQFF.

V is TRBV7-9 and J is TRBJ1-4, with 8 bases that match TRBD1. CDR1 is SEHNR, CDR2 FQNEAQ, per germline (reference sequence). The CDR3 length is 15 residues. V shed 1 base and J 8 bases; nucleotides not matched to a gene: 6. The CDR3 loop is CASSLVTGVGEKLFF. CDR3 in DNA: TGTGCCAGCAGCTTAGTGACAGGGGTGGGCGAAAAACTGTTTTTT.

The chain employs TRBV2 and TRBJ1-2; D is uncertain. V gave up 3 bases and J gave up 5 bases, with 7 bases separating them. From germline, CDR1 is SNHLY and CDR2 FYNNEI. This CDR3 is built from 12 residues. CDR3 in amino acids: CASSDREYGYTF. DNA of the CDR3: TGTGCCAGCAGTGACAGAGAGTATGGCTACACCTTC.

The rearrangement uses TRBV19 and TRBJ2-5; D remains unclear. V dropped 5 bases and J dropped 4 bases, with 11 bases sitting between them. Germline CDR1 is LNHDA and CDR2 is SQIVND (reference sequence). The CDR3 consists of 13 residues. The CDR3 coding sequence is TGTGCCAGTAGTCCGGACCCTGGAGAGACCCAGTACTTC. It codes for CASSPDPGETQYF.

The chain couples TRBV7-2 to TRBJ2-7, with 10 bases fitting TRBD2. J lost 4 bases, V lost 5 bases, and 8 bases had no gene match. The V gene's germline CDR1 is SGHTA and CDR2 FQGNSA. This CDR3 is 15 amino acids long. The CDR3 reads CASSPNPSGSYEQYF. CDR3 DNA sequence: TGTGCCAGCAGCCCGAATCCTAGCGGGAGTTACGAGCAGTACTTC.

The chain combines TRBV4-1 with TRBJ1-2; the D is unclear. Germline V gene data show CDR1 as MGHRA and CDR2 as YSYEKL. CDR3 size: 14 residues. V lost 1 base to trimming and J lost 2 bases, with 8 bases between them. CDR3: CASSQVGGNYGYTF. The CDR3, as DNA: TGCGCCAGCAGCCAAGTGGGCGGAAACTATGGCTACACCTTC.

The gene calls are TRBV19 and TRBJ2-1; 9 bases fit TRBD2. The CDR3 is made up of 15 amino acids. The V gene's germline CDR1 is LNHDA and CDR2 SQIVND (reference sequence). V shed 2 bases and J 10 bases; nucleotides not matched to a gene: 9. The CDR3 loop reads CASSIQGGRASEQFF. The CDR3 nucleotides read TGTGCCAGTAGTATACAGGGCGGGAGGGCATCCGAGCAGTTCTTC.

V is TRBV5-1 and J is TRBJ2-5, with 15 bases lining up with TRBD2. Germline CDR1 reads SGHRS; CDR2 reads YFSETQ. Trimming cost V 3 bases and J 3 bases; bases outside gene matches: 9. There are 18 residues in the CDR3. For the CDR3, the DNA is TGCGCCAGCAGCTACAGGACTAGCGGGAGGGCCAAGGAAGAGACCCAGTACTTC. Its translation is CASSYRTSGRAKEETQYF.

The chain is built from TRBV4-1 and TRBJ1-4; 7 bases line up with TRBD1. The CDR3 has 16 residues. Per the germline V gene, CDR1 is MGHRA and CDR2 is YSYEKL. V gave up 1 base and J gave up 1 base; unmatched junction bases: 3. CDR3 protein: CASSQVYRGTNEKLFF. CDR3 bases: TGCGCCAGCAGCCAAGTCTACAGGGGAACTAATGAAAAACTGTTTTTT.

The chain joins TRBV9 to TRBJ2-7; 7 nucleotides match TRBD2. J lost 2 bases, V lost 3 bases, and 8 bases had no gene match. The germline V gene has CDR1 SGDLS and CDR2 YYNGEE. There are 15 residues in the CDR3. The CDR3 bases are TGTGCCAGCAGCGCTATGTTGCGGGAGACCTACGAGCAGTACTTC. The encoded protein is CASSAMLRETYEQYF.